This T cell receptor beta chain was sequenced for a study of blood T cell repertoires in COVID-19. Study context: In each case, the material was cDNA or gDNA derived from T cells, B-cell-depleted T cells, or PBMCs.

Profiling relied on immunoSEQ multiplex PCR, and the TCRdb table lists in-frame clones only, not all of them. The sample has about 250,000 clones; roughly 90% are singletons. V was trimmed by 6 bases and J by 0 bases, leaving 11 bases between them. Looked up from germline, CDR1 is SGHTA and CDR2 is FQGTGA. This CDR3 is 14 amino acids long. This clone was counted only a few times. Input material: peripheral blood. The origin of this receptor is a woman under 40 with active or convalescent COVID-19. The J gene is TRBJ1-2, the V gene TRBV7-3; TRBD1 is a possible D gene (5 bases). CDR3 region: CASSVGQSNYGYTF. Written as DNA, the CDR3 is TGTGCCAGCAGTGTGGGGCAGTCTAACTATGGCTACACCTTC.